This T cell receptor beta chain originates from a study of blood T cell repertoires in COVID-19. This clone was counted a single time. Per the original methods: Nucleated cell number was recorded as an estimate derived from reference gene primer amplification. Assay used: immunoSEQ multiplex PCR; TCRdb lists only in-frame clones, some missing. V and J calls and clone size follow that table, whereas D and trimming were derived from the DNA. The sample carries roughly 200,000 clones, approximately 80% recorded once. Trimming shortened V by 4 bases and J by 1 base, and 4 bases separated the two germline ends. The CDR3 totals 12 residues. CDR1 is SGHTA and CDR2 is FQGNSA in the germline V gene.

Sequenced sample: peripheral blood. The TCR was taken from a woman between 45 and 60 years old with active or convalescent COVID-19. The chain employs TRBV7-2 and TRBJ1-1; D not resolved. The CDR3 DNA follows: TGTGCCAGCAGCTCTTCGAACACTGAAGCTTTCTTT. Translating it yields CASSSSNTEAFF.